The next 27 T cell receptor beta chains were all read from a single sample in a study of blood T cell repertoires in COVID-19. TCRdb's table, derived via immunoSEQ multiplex PCR, lists solely in-frame clones and lacks some. The sample lists roughly 280,000 clones; 83% were seen once. The material sequenced was peripheral blood. Receptor source: a man between 60 and 75 years old who had recovered from COVID-19.

The chain carries TRBV28 and TRBJ1-3; the D is unclear. CDR3 size: 11 residues. Germline lookup yields CDR1 MDHEN and CDR2 SYDVKM. V gave up 8 bases and J gave up 0 bases, with 2 bases separating them. CDR3 sequence: CASLSGNTIYF. CDR3 nucleotide sequence: TGTGCCAGCCTCTCTGGAAACACCATATATTTT.

The chain recombines TRBV19 with TRBJ1-2; TRBD1 matches at 12 bases. V lost 4 bases, J lost 8 bases, and 5 bases stayed unmatched. The CDR3 is 14 residues long. CDR1 and CDR2 from the germline V gene are LNHDA and SQIVND (reference sequence). The DNA for the CDR3 is TGTGCCAGTAGTACTATGGGACAGGGGGCCGGCTACACCTTC. The encoded protein is CASSTMGQGAGYTF.

V is TRBV21-1 and J is TRBJ1-1; TRBD1 is the table's D call and was not checked against the DNA. TRBV21-1 is a recognized pseudogene. This CDR3 contains 15 residues. This CDR3 reads CASSKRLGPNTEAFF. DNA for the CDR3: TGTGCCAGCAGCAAACGGCTGGGCCCGAACACTGAAGCTTTCTTT.

The rearrangement joins TRBV5-6 to TRBJ2-1, with 9 bases fitting TRBD1. The CDR3 contains 15 residues. After removal of 4 bases from V and 2 bases from J, the junction contained 4 bases not matched to a gene. Germline lookup yields CDR1 SGHDT and CDR2 YYEEEE. The CDR3 DNA follows: TGTGCCAGCAGCAAGGGACAGGGAACCTACAATGAGCAGTTCTTC. Translating gives CASSKGQGTYNEQFF.

This chain connects TRBV7-3 to TRBJ2-3, with unresolved D. The CDR3 runs to 15 residues. CDR1 and CDR2 (germline): SGHTA, FQGTGA. V was pared by 5 bases and J by 3 bases, with 15 bases between. CDR3 protein: CASSPTPVVTDTQYF. For the CDR3, the DNA is TGTGCCAGCAGCCCCACCCCGGTTGTAACAGATACGCAGTATTTT.

This clone was seen a few times. J is TRBJ2-7 and V is TRBV11-2, with a tentative D call TRBD2 (5 bases). The germline V and J ends were trimmed by 5 bases and 6 bases, with 17 bases remaining between them. The CDR3 spans 14 residues. Germline assignment: CDR1 SGHAT and CDR2 FQNNGV. The CDR3: CASSPLGIATEQYF. CDR3 in DNA: TGTGCCAGCAGCCCCCTCGGGATCGCGACCGAGCAGTACTTC.

The J gene is TRBJ2-2, the V gene TRBV24-1; TRBD2 might be the D (5 bases). V lost 5 bases and J 5 bases, leaving 11 bases between the germline ends. Germline V CDR1 and CDR2: KGHDR, SFDVKD. There are 14 residues in the CDR3. CDR3 sequence reads: CATSAPEGTGELFF. CDR3 nucleotide sequence: TGTGCCACCAGTGCCCCCGAGGGAACCGGGGAGCTGTTTTTT.

The chain has TRBV4-2 and TRBJ2-2, with 12 positions matching TRBD2. Unmatched junction bases numbered 6, after V lost 0 bases and J lost 4 bases. This CDR3 region has 18 residues. Germline loops: CDR1 LGHNA, CDR2 YNFKEQ. Here the CDR3 reads CASSQEASGRAITGELFF. The CDR3 nucleotides read TGTGCCAGCAGCCAAGAGGCTAGCGGGAGGGCAATCACCGGGGAGCTGTTTTTT.

The rearrangement links TRBV2 to TRBJ2-2; D possibly corresponds to TRBD1 (5 bases). The germline V gene encodes CDR1 SNHLY and CDR2 FYNNEI. The CDR3 spans 14 residues. Trimming left V 1 base short and J 6 bases short, with 9 bases between. This CDR3 is CASSEVRGSGELFF. The CDR3 DNA reads TGTGCCAGCAGTGAAGTTAGGGGATCCGGGGAGCTGTTTTTT.

The chain employs TRBV5-4 and TRBJ1-1; TRBD1 matches at 7 bases. J gave up 3 bases and V 5 bases, and 4 bases lay outside the gene matches. The CDR3 contains 13 residues. Looked up from germline, CDR1 is SGHNT and CDR2 is YYREEE (reference sequence). The CDR3 is CASSTGTDTEAFF. The CDR3 coding sequence is TGTGCCAGCAGTACCGGGACAGACACTGAAGCTTTCTTT.

The chain is built from TRBV4-1 and TRBJ2-7, with TRBD2 as a possible D gene (5 bases). This CDR3 spans 16 amino acids. CDR1 MGHRA and CDR2 YSYEKL come from the germline V gene. Trimming removed 3 bases from V and 0 bases from J, with 15 bases in between. The DNA of the CDR3 is TGCGCCAGCAGCCATCCCGTGAGGGCCCACTCCTACGAGCAGTACTTC. Translated: CASSHPVRAHSYEQYF.

The V gene is TRBV21-1, the J gene TRBJ1-5. TRBV21-1 is deemed a pseudogene. This CDR3 is 14 amino acids long. The CDR3 loop is CASSPTLRNQPQHF. As DNA, the CDR3 is TGTGCCAGCAGCCCCACCTTACGGAATCAGCCCCAGCATTTT.

The rearrangement joins TRBV5-1 to TRBJ2-3; TRBD1 is a possible D gene (5 bases). The CDR3 length is 15 residues. The V end was cut by 1 base, the J end by 1 base, with 10 bases between. Germline CDR1 and CDR2: SGHRS and YFSETQ. CDR3 amino acids: CASSLNGAGTDTQYF. The CDR3 bases are TGCGCCAGCAGCTTGAATGGGGCTGGCACAGATACGCAGTATTTT. The whole variable domain, remainder taken from reference TRBV5-1 and TRBJ2-3, is KAGVTQTPRYLIKTRGQQVTLSCSPISGHRSVSWYQQTPGQGLQFLFEYFSETQRNKGNFPGRFSGRQFSNSRSEMNVSTLELGDSALYLCASSLNGAGTDTQYFGPGTRLTVL.

This chain connects TRBV28 to TRBJ2-7, with 7 nucleotides matching TRBD1. Germline V gene data show CDR1 as MDHEN and CDR2 as SYDVKM. Trimming cost V 5 bases and J 1 base; bases outside gene matches: 8. CDR3 length: 15 amino acids. CDR3 protein: CASSQRQGNSYEQYF. The CDR3 DNA sequence: TGTGCCAGCAGTCAACGACAGGGCAATTCCTACGAGCAGTACTTC.

This sequence joins TRBV10-2 and TRBJ2-7, with 11 nucleotides matching TRBD1. The CDR3 totals 18 residues. V trimming: 10 bases; J trimming: 0 bases; junction bases outside the gene matches: 17. Per germline, CDR1 WSHSY and CDR2 SAAADI. In DNA, the CDR3 is TGCGCCATTATCTGGACAGGGGGCCACAGCGGCAGCTCCTACGAGCAGTACTTC. Translated: CAIIWTGGHSGSSYEQYF.

The chain is built from TRBV7-6 and TRBJ2-5; 9 bases are shared with TRBD1. The CDR3 sequence is 15 residues long. The V and J ends lost 1 base and 8 bases, in that order; junction bases with no gene match: 8. From germline, CDR1 is SGHVS and CDR2 FNYEAQ. The CDR3 reads CASSLVQGARDTQYF. DNA of the CDR3: TGTGCCAGCAGCTTAGTACAGGGGGCCCGAGATACCCAGTACTTC.

This chain connects TRBV9 to TRBJ2-3; TRBD2 matches 11 bases. CDR3 length equals 15 residues. Germline CDR1 SGDLS, CDR2 YYNGEE. V shed 5 bases, J shed 3 bases, and the junction held 5 bases outside the gene matches. CDR3 protein: CASSRSGGATDTQYF. The CDR3 DNA sequence: TGTGCCAGCAGTCGTAGCGGGGGGGCAACAGATACGCAGTATTTT.

J is TRBJ2-5 and V is TRBV5-6; the D is unclear. V shed 0 bases and J shed 5 bases, with 11 bases lying between them. The germline gives CDR1 SGHDT, CDR2 YYEEEE. The CDR3 covers 14 residues. For the CDR3, the DNA is TGTGCCAGCAGCTTGGGAGCAGGAATTGAGACCCAGTACTTC. Translation gives CASSLGAGIETQYF.

The genes are TRBV6-5 and TRBJ1-1, with a weak D call TRBD1 (5 bases). Deletions cut 2 bases from V and 1 base from J, with 8 bases between. CDR1 and CDR2 from the germline V gene are MNHEY and SVGAGI. The CDR3 totals 14 residues. The CDR3 coding sequence is TGTGCCAGCAGTTACACAGGAGAGAACACTGAAGCTTTCTTT. Encoded protein: CASSYTGENTEAFF.

The V call is TRBV6-5, the J call TRBJ1-1, with 7 bases that match TRBD1. J gave up 4 bases and V 6 bases, and 8 bases lay outside the gene matches. CDR3 length: 14 amino acids. Germline-derived CDR1 and CDR2 are MNHEY and SVGAGI. The CDR3 DNA sequence: TGTGCCAGCAGGCCAGGGGGATCGGGCACTGAAGCTTTCTTT. The encoded protein is CASRPGGSGTEAFF.

The chain uses TRBV29-1 and TRBJ2-1; TRBD1 might be the D (5 bases). Germline-derived CDR1 and CDR2 are SQVTM and ANQGSEA. V gave up 4 bases and J gave up 7 bases, with 8 bases separating them. The CDR3 runs to 11 residues. CDR3 sequence: CSVATANEQFF. For the CDR3, the DNA is TGCAGCGTTGCGACAGCTAATGAGCAGTTCTTC.

This clone is a singleton in its sample. V gene TRBV15 combines with J gene TRBJ2-2, with 10 bases matching TRBD1. J lost 7 bases, V lost 4 bases, and 9 bases had no gene match. The CDR3 runs 16 residues. From germline, CDR1 is LNHNV and CDR2 YYDKDF (reference sequence). In DNA form, the CDR3 reads TGTGCCACCAGCACCGGGGACAGGGGCAGAGACGGGGAGCTGTTTTTT. It yields the protein CATSTGDRGRDGELFF.

The V and J genes are TRBV5-1 and TRBJ2-5; D might be TRBD2 (6 bases). V lost 0 bases to trimming and J lost 5 bases, with 11 bases between them. Germline CDR1 is SGHRS and CDR2 is YFSETQ. CDR3 length: 14 residues. CDR3 nucleotides: TGCGCCAGCAGCTTGGATAGCGGTGGGGAGACCCAGTACTTC. Translated: CASSLDSGGETQYF.

The rearrangement links TRBV6-5 to TRBJ1-6; 11 bases agree with TRBD1. Trimming at V came to 0 bases and at J to 6 bases, leaving 1 base not matched to a gene. The CDR3 covers 16 residues. From germline, CDR1 is MNHEY and CDR2 SVGAGI. The CDR3 reads CASSYSGTGGNSPLHF. The CDR3 region has the DNA TGTGCCAGCAGTTACTCAGGGACAGGGGGTAATTCACCCCTCCACTTT.

The CDR3 spells CASNPTDRYEQYF. As DNA, the CDR3 is TGTGCCAGCAACCCAACCGACAGGTACGAGCAGTACTTC. The V call is TRBV28, the J call TRBJ2-7; a weak D match, TRBD1 (6 bases). This CDR3 is 13 amino acids long. CDR1 MDHEN and CDR2 SYDVKM come from the germline V gene. V lost 7 bases and J lost 4, with 14 bases in between.

The rearrangement uses TRBV27 and TRBJ2-7; D call uncertain. The CDR3 is 13 amino acids. V shed 1 base and J shed 3 bases, with 7 bases lying between them. The germline V gene has CDR1 MNHEY and CDR2 SMNVEV (reference sequence). In nucleotides, the CDR3 is TGTGCCAGCAGTTTATGGGCCAGCTACGAGCAGTACTTC. It encodes CASSLWASYEQYF.

The chain recombines TRBV11-2 with TRBJ1-1; maybe TRBD1 (6 bases). Trimming pared 6 bases from V and 1 base from J, leaving 12 bases between. There are 14 residues in the CDR3. The germline V gene has CDR1 SGHAT and CDR2 FQNNGV. For the CDR3, the DNA is TGTGCCAGCAGACCGCAGGGACAGAACACTGAAGCTTTCTTT. Translated, it gives CASRPQGQNTEAFF.